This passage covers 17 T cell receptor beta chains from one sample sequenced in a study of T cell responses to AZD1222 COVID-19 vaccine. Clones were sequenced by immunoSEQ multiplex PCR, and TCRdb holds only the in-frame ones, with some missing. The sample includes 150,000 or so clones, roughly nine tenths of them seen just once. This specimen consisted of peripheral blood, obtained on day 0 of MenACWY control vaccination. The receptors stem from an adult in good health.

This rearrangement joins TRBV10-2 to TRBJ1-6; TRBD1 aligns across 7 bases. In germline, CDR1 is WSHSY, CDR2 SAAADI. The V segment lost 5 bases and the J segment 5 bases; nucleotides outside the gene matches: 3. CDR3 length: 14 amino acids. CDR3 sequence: CASSLTGDNSPLHF. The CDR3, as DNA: TGCGCCAGCAGTTTAACAGGGGATAATTCACCCCTCCACTTT.

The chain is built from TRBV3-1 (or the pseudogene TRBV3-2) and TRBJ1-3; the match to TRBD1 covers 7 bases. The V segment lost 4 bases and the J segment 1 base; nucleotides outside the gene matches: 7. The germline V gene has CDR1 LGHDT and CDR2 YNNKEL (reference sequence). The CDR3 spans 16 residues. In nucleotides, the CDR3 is TGTGCCAGCAGCCTCGAGACAGGGAGGTCTGGAAACACCATATATTTT. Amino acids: CASSLETGRSGNTIYF.

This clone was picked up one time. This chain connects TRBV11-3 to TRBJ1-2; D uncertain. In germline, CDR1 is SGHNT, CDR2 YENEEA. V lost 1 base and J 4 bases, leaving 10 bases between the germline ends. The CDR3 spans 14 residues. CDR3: CASSLARRGYGYTF. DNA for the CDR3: TGTGCCAGCAGCTTAGCCCGCCGGGGCTATGGCTACACCTTC.

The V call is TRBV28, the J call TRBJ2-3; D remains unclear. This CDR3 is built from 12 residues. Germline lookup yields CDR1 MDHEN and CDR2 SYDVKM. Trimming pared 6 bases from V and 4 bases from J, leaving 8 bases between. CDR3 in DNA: TGTGCCAGCAGCCCCGCGGCAGATACGCAGTATTTT. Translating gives CASSPAADTQYF.

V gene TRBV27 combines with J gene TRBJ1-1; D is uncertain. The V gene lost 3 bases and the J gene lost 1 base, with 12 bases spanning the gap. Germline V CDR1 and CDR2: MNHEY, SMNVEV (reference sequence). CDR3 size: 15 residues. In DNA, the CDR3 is TGTGCCAGCAGTTTTTCGCCCCGTGAGAACACTGAAGCTTTCTTT. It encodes CASSFSPRENTEAFF.

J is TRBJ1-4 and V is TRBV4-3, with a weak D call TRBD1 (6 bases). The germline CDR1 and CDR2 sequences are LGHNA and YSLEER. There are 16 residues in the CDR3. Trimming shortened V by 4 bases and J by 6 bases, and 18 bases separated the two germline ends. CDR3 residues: CASSLRGGRGDEKLFF. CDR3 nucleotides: TGCGCCAGCAGCCTCCGGGGAGGGAGGGGGGATGAAAAACTGTTTTTT.

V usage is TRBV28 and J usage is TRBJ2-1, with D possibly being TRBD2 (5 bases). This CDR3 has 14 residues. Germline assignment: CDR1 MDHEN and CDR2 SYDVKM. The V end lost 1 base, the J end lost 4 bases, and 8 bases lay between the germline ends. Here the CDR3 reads CASSLSSGYNEQFF. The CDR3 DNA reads TGTGCCAGCAGTTTATCCTCGGGGTACAATGAGCAGTTCTTC.

The CDR3 nucleotides are TGTGCCACCTACAGGGGACCCGAGCAGTACGTC. Its translation is CATYRGPEQYV. J is TRBJ2-7 and V is TRBV2; the match to TRBD1 covers 7 bases. V lost 10 bases, J lost 6 bases, and 6 bases stayed unmatched. The germline V gene encodes CDR1 SNHLY and CDR2 FYNNEI. The CDR3 extends over 11 amino acids.

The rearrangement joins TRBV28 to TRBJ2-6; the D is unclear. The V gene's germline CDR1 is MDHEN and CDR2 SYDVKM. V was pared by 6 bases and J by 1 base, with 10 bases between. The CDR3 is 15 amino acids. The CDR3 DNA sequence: TGTGCCAGCAGCCGCGTCGCGTCTGGGGCCAACGTCCTGACTTTC. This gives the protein CASSRVASGANVLTF.

The CDR3 DNA reads TGTGCCAGCAGTGAACCGGGGGGCGCGGGCACCATATATTTT. It is translated as CASSEPGGAGTIYF. The chain uses TRBV2 and TRBJ1-3, with a tentative D call TRBD1 (6 bases). Trimming stripped 2 bases from V and 9 bases from J, with 14 bases between. The CDR3 is 14 residues long. Germline CDR1 SNHLY, CDR2 FYNNEI.

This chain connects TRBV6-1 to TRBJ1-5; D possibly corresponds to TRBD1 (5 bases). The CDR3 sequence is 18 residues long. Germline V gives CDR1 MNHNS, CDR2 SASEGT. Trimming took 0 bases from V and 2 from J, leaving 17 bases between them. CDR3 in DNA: TGTGCCAGCAGTGAAGCTTTCACGGGACGGTATGGCAATCAGCCCCAGCATTTT. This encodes CASSEAFTGRYGNQPQHF.

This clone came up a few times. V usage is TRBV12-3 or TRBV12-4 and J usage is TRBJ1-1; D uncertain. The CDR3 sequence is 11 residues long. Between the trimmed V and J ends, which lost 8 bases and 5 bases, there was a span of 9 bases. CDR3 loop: CASRRETEAFF. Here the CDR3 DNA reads TGTGCCAGCCGAAGAGAAACTGAAGCTTTCTTT.

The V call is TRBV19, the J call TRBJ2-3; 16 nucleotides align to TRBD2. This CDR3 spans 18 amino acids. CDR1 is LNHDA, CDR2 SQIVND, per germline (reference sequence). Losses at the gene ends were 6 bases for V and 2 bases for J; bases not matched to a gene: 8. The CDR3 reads CASSPGLAGGPDTDTQYF. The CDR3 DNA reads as TGTGCCAGTAGCCCGGGACTAGCGGGGGGGCCCGACACAGATACGCAGTATTTT.

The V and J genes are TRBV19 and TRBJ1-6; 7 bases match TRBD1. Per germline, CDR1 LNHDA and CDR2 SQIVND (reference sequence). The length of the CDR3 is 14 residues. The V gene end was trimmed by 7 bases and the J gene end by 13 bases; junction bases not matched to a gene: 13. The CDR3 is CASNPRDSLGPLHF. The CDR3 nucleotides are TGTGCCAGTAACCCCCGGGACAGCCTGGGGCCCCTCCACTTT.

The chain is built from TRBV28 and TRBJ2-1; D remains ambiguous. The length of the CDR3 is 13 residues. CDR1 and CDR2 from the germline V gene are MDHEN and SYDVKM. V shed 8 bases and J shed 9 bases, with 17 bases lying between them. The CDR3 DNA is TGTGCCAGCCTCCGAAGGGTTCGAGGTGAGCAGTTCTTC. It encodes CASLRRVRGEQFF.

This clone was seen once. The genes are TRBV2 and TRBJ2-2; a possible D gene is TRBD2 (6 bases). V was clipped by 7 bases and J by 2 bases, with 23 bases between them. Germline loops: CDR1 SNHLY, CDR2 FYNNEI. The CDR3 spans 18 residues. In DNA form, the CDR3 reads TGTGCCAGCAAAGGCCTAGCGCCACGGGCTTTTAACACCGGGGAGCTGTTTTTT. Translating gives CASKGLAPRAFNTGELFF.

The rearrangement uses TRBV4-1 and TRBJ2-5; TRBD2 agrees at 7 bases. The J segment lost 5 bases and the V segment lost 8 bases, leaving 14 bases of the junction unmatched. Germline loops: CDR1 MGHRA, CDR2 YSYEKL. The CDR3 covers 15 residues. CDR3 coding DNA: TGCGCCAGCTCACTCCCTGGGAGGGGAGCCGAGACCCAGTACTTC. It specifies CASSLPGRGAETQYF.